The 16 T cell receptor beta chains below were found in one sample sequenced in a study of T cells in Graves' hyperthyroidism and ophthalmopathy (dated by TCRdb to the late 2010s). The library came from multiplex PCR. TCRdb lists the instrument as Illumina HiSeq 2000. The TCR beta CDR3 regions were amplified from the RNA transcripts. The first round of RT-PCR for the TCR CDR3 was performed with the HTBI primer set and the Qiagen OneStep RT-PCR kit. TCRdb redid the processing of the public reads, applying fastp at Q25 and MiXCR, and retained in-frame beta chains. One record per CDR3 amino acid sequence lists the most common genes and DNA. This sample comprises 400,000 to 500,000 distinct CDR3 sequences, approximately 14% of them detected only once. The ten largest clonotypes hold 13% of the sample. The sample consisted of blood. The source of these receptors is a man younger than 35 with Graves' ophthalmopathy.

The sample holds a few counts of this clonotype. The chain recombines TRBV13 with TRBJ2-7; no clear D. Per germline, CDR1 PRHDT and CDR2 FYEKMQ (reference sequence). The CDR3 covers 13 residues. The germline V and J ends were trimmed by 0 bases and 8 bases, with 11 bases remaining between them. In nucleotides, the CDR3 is TGTGCCAGCAGCTTAGGGACGCCGGTACAGCAGTACTTC. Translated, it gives CASSLGTPVQQYF. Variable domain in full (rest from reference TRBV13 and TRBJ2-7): AAGVIQSPRHLIKEKRETATLKCYPIPRHDTVYWYQQGPGQDPQFLISFYEKMQSDKGSIPDRFSAQQFSDYHSELNMSSLELGDSALYFCASSLGTPVQQYFGPGTRLTVT.

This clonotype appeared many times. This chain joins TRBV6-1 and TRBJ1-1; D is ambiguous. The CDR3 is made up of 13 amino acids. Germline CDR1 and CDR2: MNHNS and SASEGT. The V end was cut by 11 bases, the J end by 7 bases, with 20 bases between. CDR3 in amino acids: CASSNRATREAFF. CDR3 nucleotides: TGTGCCTCCTCAAATAGGGCTACTCGTGAAGCTTTCTTT.

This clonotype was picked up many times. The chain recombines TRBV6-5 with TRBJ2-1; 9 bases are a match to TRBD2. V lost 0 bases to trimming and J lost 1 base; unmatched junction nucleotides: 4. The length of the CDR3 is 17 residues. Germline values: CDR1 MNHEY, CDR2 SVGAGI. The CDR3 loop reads CASSYSSGRPSYNEQFF. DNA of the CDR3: TGTGCCAGCAGTTACTCGAGCGGGAGGCCGTCCTACAATGAGCAGTTCTTC.

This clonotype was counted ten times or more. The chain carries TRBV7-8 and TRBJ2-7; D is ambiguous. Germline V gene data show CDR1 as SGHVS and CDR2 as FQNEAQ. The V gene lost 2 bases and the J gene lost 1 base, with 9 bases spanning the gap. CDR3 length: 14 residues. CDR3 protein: CASSLFAVSYEQYF. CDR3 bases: TGTGCCAGCAGCTTATTCGCAGTATCCTACGAGCAGTACTTC.

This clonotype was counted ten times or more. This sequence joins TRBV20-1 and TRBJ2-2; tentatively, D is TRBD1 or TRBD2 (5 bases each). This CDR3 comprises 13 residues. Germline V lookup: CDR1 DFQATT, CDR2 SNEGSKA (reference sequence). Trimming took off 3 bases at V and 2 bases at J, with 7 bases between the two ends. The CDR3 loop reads CSASRGNTGELFF. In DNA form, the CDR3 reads TGCAGTGCTAGTCGGGGCAACACCGGGGAGCTGTTTTTT.

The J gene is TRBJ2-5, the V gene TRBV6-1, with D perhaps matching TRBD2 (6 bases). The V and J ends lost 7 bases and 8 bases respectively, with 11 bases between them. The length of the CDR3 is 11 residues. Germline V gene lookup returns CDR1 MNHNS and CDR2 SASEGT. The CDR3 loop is CASTGGPTQYF. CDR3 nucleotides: TGTGCCAGCACCGGGGGTCCTACCCAGTACTTC.

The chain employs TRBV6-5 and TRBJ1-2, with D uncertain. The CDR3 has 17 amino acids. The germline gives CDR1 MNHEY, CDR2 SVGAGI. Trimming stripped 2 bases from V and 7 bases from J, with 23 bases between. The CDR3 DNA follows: TGTGCCAGCAGTTACCCGCCCCCGGCGCTTCCAATGGGTGGCTACACCTTC. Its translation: CASSYPPPALPMGGYTF.

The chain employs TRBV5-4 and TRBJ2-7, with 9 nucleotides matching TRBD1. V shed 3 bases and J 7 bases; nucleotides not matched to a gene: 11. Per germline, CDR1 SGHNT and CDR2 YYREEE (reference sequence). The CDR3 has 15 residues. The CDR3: CASSSRDRVYNEQYF. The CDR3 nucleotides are TGTGCCAGCAGCTCAAGGGACAGGGTTTATAATGAGCAGTACTTC.

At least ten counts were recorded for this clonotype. CDR3 nucleotides: TGTGCCAGCAGCTACATGAACAGGGGGCTCTGGGATACGCAGTATTTT. This codes for CASSYMNRGLWDTQYF. The chain has TRBV11-2 and TRBJ2-3, with 9 bases fitting TRBD1. From germline, CDR1 is SGHAT and CDR2 FQNNGV. V gave up 4 bases and J gave up 6 bases; unmatched junction bases: 11. CDR3 length equals 16 residues. Full variable domain (rest looked up from reference TRBV11-2 and TRBJ2-3): EAGVAQSPRYKIIEKRQSVAFWCNPISGHATLYWYQQILGQGPKLLIQFQNNGVVDDSQLPKDRFSAERLKGVDSTLKIQPAKLEDSAVYLCASSYMNRGLWDTQYFGPGTRLTVL.

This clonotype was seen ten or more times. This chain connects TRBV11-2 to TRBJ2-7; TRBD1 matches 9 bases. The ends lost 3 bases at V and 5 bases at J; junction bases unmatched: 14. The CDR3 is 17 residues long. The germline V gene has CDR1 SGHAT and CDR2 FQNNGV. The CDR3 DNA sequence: TGTGCCAGCAGCTTCTCTGTGAAGACAGGGGGTAGCCACGAGCAGTACTTC. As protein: CASSFSVKTGGSHEQYF.

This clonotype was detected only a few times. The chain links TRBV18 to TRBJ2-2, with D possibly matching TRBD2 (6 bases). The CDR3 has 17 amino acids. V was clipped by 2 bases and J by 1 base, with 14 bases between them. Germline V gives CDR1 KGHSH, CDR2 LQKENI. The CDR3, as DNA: TGTGCCAGCTCACCAAATAGCGGAGTGTTGAACACCGGGGAGCTGTTTTTT. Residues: CASSPNSGVLNTGELFF.

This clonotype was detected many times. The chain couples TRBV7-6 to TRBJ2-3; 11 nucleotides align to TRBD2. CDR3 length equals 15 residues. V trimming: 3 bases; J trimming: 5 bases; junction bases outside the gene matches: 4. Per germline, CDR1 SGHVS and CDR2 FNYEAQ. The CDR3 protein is CASSFEGLAEDTQYF. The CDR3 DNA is TGTGCCAGCAGCTTCGAGGGACTAGCGGAAGATACGCAGTATTTT.

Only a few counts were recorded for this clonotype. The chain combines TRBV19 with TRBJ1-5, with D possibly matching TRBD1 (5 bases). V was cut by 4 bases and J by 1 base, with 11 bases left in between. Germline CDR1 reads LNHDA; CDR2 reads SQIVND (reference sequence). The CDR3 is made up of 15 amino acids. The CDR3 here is CASSRTWGSNQPQHF. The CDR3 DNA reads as TGTGCCAGTAGTAGAACGTGGGGGAGCAATCAGCCCCAGCATTTT.

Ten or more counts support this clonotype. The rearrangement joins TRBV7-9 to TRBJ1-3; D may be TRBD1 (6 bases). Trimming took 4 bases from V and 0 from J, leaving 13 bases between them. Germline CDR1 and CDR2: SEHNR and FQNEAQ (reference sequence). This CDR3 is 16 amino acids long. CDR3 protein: CASSSQGQSSGNTIYF. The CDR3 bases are TGTGCCAGCAGCTCCCAAGGACAGAGCTCTGGAAACACCATATATTTT.

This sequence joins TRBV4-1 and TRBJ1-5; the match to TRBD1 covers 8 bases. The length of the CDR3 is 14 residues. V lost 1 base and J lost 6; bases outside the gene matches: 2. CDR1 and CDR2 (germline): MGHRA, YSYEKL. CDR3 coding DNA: TGCGCCAGCAGCCAAGTCCAGGGGGCTCAGCCCCAGCATTTT. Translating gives CASSQVQGAQPQHF.

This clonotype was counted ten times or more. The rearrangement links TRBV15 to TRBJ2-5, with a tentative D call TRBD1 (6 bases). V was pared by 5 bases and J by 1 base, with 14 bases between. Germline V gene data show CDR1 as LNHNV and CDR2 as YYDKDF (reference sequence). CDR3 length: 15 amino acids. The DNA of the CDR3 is TGTGCCACCAGCGGCACAGGACAGTTCCAAGAGACCCAGTACTTC. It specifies CATSGTGQFQETQYF.